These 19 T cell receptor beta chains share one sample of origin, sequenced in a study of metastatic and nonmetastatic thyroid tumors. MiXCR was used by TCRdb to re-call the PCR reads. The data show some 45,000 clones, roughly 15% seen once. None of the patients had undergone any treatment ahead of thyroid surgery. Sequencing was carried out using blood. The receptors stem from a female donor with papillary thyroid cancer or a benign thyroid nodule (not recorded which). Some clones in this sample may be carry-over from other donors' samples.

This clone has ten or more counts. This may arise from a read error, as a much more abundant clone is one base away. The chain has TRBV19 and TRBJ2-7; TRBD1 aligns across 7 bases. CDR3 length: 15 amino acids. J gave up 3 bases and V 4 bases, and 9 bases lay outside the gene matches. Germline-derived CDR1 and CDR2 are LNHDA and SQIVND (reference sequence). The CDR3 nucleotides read TGTGCCAGTAGTAAGACAGGGACGCCTAACTACGAGCAGTACTTC. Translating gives CASSKTGTPNYEQYF.

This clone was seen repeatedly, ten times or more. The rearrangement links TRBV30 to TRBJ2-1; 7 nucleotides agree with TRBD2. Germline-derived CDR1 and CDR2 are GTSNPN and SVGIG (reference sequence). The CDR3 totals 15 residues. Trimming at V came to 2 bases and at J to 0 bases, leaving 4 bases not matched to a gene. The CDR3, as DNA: TGTGCCTGGAGTATAGCGGGTATCTCCTACAATGAGCAGTTCTTC. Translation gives CAWSIAGISYNEQFF.

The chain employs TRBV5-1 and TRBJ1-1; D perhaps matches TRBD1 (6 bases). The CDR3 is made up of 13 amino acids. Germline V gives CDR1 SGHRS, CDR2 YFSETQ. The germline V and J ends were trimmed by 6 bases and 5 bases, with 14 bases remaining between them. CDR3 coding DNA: TGCGCCAGCACGAGGGGGGAAAGGACTGAAGCTTTCTTT. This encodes CASTRGERTEAFF.

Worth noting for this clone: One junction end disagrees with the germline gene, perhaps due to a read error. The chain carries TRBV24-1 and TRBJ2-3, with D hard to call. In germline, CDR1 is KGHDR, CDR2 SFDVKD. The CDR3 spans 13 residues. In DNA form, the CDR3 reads TGTGCCAGCGATGACGCGTACACAGATACGCAGTTTTTT. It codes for CASDDAYTDTQFF.

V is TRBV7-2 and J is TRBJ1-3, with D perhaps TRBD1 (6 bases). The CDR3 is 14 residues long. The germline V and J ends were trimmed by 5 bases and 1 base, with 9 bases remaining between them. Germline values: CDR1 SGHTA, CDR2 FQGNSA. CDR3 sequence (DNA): TGTGCCAGCAGCCCCGGGACATCTGGAAACACCATATATTTT. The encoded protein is CASSPGTSGNTIYF.

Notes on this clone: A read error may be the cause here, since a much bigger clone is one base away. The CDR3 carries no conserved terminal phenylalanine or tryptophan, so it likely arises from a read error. This CDR3 is CASSLEGTWHRGYTL. For the CDR3, the DNA is TGCGCCAGCAGCTTGGAAGGGACATGGCATCGTGGCTACACCCTC. The V gene is TRBV5-1, the J gene TRBJ1-2; D possibly corresponds to TRBD1 (6 bases). Trimming removed 0 bases at V and 7 bases at J, with 16 bases between. Germline CDR1 and CDR2: SGHRS and YFSETQ. This CDR3 is 15 amino acids long.

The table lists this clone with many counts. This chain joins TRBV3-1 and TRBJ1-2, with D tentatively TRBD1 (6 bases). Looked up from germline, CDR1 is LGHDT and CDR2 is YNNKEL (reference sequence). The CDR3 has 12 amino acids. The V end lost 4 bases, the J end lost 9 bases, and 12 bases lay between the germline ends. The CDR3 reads CASSLLGGSYTF. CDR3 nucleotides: TGTGCCAGCAGCCTTCTAGGGGGGAGCTACACCTTC.

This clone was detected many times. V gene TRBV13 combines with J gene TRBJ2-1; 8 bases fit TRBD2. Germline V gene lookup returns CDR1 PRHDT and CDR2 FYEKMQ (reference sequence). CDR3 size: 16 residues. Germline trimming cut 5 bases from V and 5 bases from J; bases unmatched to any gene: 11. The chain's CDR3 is CASSQPGLGRHNEQFF. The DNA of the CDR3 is TGTGCCAGCAGCCAACCGGGACTAGGGCGCCACAATGAGCAGTTCTTC.

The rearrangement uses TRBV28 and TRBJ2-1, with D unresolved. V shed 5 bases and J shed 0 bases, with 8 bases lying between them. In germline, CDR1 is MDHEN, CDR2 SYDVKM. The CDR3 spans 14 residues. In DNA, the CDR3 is TGTGCCAGCAGTCCTTCAAGCTCCTACAATGAGCAGTTCTTC. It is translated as CASSPSSSYNEQFF.

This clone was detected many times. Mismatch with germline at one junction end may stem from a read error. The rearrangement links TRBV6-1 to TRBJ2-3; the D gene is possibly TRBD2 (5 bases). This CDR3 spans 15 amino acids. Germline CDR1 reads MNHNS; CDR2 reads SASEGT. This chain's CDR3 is CASSEIARGTDMQYF. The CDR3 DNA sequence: TGTGCCAGCAGTGAAATAGCGAGAGGCACAGATATGCAGTATTTT.

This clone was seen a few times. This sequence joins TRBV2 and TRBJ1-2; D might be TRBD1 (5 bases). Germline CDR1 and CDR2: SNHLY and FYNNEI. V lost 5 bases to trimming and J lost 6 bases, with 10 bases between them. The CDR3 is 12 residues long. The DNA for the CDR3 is TGTGCCAGCAGTTTCGGGGGTGATGGCTACACCTTC. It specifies CASSFGGDGYTF.

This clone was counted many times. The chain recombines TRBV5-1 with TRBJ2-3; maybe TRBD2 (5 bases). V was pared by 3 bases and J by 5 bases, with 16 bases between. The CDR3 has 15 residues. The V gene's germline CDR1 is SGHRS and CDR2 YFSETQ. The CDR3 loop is CASSWTRPFGDTQYF. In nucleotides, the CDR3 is TGCGCCAGCAGCTGGACTCGGCCCTTCGGAGATACGCAGTATTTT.

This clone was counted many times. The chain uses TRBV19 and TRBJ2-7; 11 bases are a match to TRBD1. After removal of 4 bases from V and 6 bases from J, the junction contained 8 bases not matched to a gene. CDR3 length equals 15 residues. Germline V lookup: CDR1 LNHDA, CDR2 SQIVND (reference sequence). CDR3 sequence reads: CASSTGRTGGVEQYF. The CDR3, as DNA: TGTGCCAGTAGTACGGGTAGGACAGGGGGCGTCGAGCAGTACTTC.

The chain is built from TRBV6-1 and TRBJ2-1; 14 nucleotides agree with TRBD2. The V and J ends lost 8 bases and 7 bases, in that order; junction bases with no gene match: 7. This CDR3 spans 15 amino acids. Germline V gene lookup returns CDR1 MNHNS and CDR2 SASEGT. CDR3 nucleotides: TGTGCCAGCCAGGGACTAGCGGGAGTGGCAAATGAGCAGTTCTTC. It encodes CASQGLAGVANEQFF.

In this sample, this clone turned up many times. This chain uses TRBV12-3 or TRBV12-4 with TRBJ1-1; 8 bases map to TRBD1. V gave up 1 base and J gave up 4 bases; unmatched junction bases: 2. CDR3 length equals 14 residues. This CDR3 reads CASSLGTGITEAFF. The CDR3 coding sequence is TGTGCCAGCAGTTTAGGGACAGGGATCACTGAAGCTTTCTTT.

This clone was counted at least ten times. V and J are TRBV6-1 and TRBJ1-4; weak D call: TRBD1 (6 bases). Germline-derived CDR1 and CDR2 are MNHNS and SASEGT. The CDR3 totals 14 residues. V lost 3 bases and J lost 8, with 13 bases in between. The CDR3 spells CASSDPGAEEKLFF. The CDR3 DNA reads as TGTGCCAGCAGTGATCCGGGGGCAGAGGAAAAACTGTTTTTT.

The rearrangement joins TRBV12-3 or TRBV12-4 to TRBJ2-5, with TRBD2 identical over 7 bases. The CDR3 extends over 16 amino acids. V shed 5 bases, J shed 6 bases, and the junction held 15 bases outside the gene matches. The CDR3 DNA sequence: TGTGCCAGCAGTATGGGACTATCGGGAGATCCAAAGACCCAGTACTTC. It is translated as CASSMGLSGDPKTQYF.

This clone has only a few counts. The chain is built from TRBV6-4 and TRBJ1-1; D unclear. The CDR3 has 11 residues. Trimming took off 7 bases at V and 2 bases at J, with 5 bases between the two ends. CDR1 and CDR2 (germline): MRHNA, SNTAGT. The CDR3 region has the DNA TGTGCCAGCACCTATAACACTGAAGCTTTCTTT. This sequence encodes CASTYNTEAFF.

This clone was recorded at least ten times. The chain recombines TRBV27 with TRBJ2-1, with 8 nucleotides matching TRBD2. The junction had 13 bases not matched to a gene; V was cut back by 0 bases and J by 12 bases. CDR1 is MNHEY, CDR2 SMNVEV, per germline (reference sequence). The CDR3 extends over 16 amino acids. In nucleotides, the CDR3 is TGTGCCAGCAGTTTATCATCAGCGGGAGTACTGGATGGGCAGTTCTTC. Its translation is CASSLSSAGVLDGQFF.